This T cell receptor (beta chain) was identified in a study of blood T cell repertoires in COVID-19. Study-wide context: Sites across the United States, Italy and Spain contributed samples from acute and convalescent COVID-19.

Repertoires were generated with immunoSEQ multiplex PCR, while TCRdb's copy carries only in-frame clones and drops some. This table has about 200,000 clones, nearly 90% appearing once. This clone showed up many times. The receptor's source is a man aged 50-59 years with COVID-19, enrolled during active disease. What was sequenced was peripheral blood.

The CDR3 loop reads CASSLAALGTGAEKLFF. The CDR3 nucleotides are TGTGCCAGCAGCTTAGCCGCCCTTGGGACAGGGGCGGAAAAACTGTTTTTT. This chain connects TRBV7-9 to TRBJ1-4, with 10 bases that match TRBD1. J lost 8 bases, V lost 0 bases, and 9 bases had no gene match. The CDR3 has 17 amino acids. CDR1 and CDR2 from the germline V gene are SEHNR and FQNEAQ (reference sequence).